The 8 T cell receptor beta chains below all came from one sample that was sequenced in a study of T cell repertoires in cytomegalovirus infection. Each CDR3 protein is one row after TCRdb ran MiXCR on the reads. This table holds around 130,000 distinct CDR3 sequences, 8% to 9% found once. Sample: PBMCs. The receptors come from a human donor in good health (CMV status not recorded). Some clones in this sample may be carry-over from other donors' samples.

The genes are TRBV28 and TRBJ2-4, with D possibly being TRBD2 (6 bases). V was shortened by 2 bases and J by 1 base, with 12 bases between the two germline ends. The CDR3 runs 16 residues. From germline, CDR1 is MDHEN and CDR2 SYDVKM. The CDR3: CASSLVPGGAKNIQYF. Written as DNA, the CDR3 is TGTGCCAGCAGTTTAGTGCCAGGAGGGGCCAAAAACATTCAGTACTTC.

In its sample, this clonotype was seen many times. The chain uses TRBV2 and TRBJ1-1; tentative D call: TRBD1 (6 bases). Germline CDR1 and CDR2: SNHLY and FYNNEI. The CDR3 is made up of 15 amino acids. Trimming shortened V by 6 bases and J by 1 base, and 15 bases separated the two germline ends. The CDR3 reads CASRGAGRENTEAFF. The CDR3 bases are TGTGCCAGCAGGGGGGCTGGCAGGGAGAACACTGAAGCTTTCTTT.

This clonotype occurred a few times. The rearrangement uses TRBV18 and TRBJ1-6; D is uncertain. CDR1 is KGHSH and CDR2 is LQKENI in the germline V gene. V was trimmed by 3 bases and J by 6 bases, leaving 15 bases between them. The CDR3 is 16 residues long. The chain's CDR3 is CASSPESNRFNSPLHF. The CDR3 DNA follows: TGTGCCAGCTCACCGGAGTCCAACAGATTTAATTCACCCCTCCACTTT.

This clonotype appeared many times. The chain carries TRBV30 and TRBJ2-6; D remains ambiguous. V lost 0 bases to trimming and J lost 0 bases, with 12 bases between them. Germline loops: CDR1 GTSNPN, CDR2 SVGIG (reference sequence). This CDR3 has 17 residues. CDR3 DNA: TGTGCCTGGAGTGTTGGCGGTCTTAGCTCTGGGGCCAACGTCCTGACTTTC. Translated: CAWSVGGLSSGANVLTF.

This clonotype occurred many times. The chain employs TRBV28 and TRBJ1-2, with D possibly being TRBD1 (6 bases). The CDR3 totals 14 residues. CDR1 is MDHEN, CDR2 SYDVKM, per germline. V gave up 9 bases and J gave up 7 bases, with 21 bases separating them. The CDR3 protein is CASKPGTGGSGYTF. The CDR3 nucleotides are TGTGCCAGTAAGCCCGGGACGGGGGGCTCTGGCTACACCTTC.

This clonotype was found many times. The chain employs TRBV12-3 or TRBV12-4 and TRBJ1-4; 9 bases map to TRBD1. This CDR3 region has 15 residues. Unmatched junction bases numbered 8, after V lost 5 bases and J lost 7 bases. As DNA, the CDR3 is TGTGCCAGCAGTAGCTCCGGGACAGGGATTGAAAAACTGTTTTTT. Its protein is CASSSSGTGIEKLFF.

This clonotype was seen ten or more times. This CDR3 reads CASSSRLISSYEQYF. CDR3 nucleotide sequence: TGTGCCAGCAGCTCCCGTCTCATTAGCTCCTACGAGCAGTACTTC. The J gene is TRBJ2-7, the V gene TRBV5-4; D gene uncertain. The V end lost 3 bases, the J end lost 0 bases, and 13 bases lay between the germline ends. Per the germline V gene, CDR1 is SGHNT and CDR2 is YYREEE (reference sequence). This CDR3 is 15 amino acids long. Full variable domain (remainder filled in from reference TRBV5-4 and TRBJ2-7): ETGVTQSPTHLIKTRGQQVTLRCSSQSGHNTVSWYQQALGQGPQFIFQYYREEENGRGNFPPRFSGLQFPNYSSELNVNALELDDSALYLCASSSRLISSYEQYFGPGTRLTVT.

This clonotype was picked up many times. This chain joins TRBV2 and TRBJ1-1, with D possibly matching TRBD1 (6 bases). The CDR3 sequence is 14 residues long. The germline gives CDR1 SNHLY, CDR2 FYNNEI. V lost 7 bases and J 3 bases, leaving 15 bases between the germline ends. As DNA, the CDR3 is TGTGCCAGCAAGCTTGACAGGTGGTACACTGAAGCTTTCTTT. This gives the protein CASKLDRWYTEAFF.